This record concerns one T cell receptor beta chain sequence. This sample was included in a study of blood T cell repertoires in COVID-19. Study details: From the United States, Italy and Spain came samples of acute and convalescent COVID-19. T cells, B-cell-depleted T cells, or PBMCs supplied cDNA or gDNA.

The assay was immunoSEQ multiplex PCR, and TCRdb's table has in-frame clones only and misses some. The sample contains under 300,000 clones, 70% to 90% of which appear only once. V lost 5 bases, J lost 7 bases, and 11 bases stayed unmatched. The CDR3 consists of 16 residues. CDR1 and CDR2 from the germline V gene are MDHEN and SYDVKM. The Seattle site enrolled patients during active infection and followed them longitudinally. The chain recombines TRBV28 with TRBJ2-1, with 10 bases fitting TRBD1. The receptor was isolated from a woman aged 70-85 years with COVID-19, enrolled during active disease. The sequencing input was peripheral blood. CDR3 in DNA: TGTGCCAGCAGTGCCCCGCCGGGACAGGGGTCGAATGAGCAGTTCTTC. The encoded protein is CASSAPPGQGSNEQFF.